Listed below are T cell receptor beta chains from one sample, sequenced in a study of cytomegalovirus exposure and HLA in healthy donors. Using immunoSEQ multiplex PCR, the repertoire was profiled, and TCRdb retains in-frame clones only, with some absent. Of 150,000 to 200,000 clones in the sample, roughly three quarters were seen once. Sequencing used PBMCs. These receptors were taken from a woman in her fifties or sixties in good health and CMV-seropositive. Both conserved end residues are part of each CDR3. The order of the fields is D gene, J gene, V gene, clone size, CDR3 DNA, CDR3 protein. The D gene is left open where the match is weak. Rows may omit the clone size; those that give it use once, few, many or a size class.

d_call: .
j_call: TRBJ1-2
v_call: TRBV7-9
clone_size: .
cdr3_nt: TGTGCCAGCAGCGGGCGCTTTGGGGCGGTAGTTGGCTACACCTTC
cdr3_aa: CASSGRFGAVVGYTF

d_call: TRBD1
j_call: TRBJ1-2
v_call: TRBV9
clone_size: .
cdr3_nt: TGTGCCAGCACCCCGGGACAGGGGGCCCTTGGCTACACCTTC
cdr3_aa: CASTPGQGALGYTF

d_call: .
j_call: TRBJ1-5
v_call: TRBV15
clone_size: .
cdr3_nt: TGTGCCACCAGCAGAGCTACAGGTTATAGCAATCAGCCCCAGCATTTT
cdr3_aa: CATSRATGYSNQPQHF

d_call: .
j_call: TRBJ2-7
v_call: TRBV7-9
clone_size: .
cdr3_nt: TGTGCCAGCAGCCCAGGAGGGATTGCCTTCTACGAGCAGTACTTC
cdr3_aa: CASSPGGIAFYEQYF

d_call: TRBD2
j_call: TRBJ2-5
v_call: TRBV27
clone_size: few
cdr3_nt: TGTGCCAGCGCCCCGGGGGCGGGGGGCTTTGAGACCCAGTACTTC
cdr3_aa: CASAPGAGGFETQYF

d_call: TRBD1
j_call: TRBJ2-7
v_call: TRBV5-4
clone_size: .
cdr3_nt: TGTGCCAGCAGCTTGGGGGACAGGACCAGCTCCTACGAGCAGTACTTC
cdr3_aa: CASSLGDRTSSYEQYF

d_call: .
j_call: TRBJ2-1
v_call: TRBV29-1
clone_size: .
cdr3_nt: TGCAGCGCCAGCCAGGGTTATTCCTACAATGAGCAGTTCTTC
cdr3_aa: CSASQGYSYNEQFF

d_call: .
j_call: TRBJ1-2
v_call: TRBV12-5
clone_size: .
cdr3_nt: TGTGCTAGTGGCCTCTATAGTGGCTATGGCTACACCTTC
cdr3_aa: CASGLYSGYGYTF

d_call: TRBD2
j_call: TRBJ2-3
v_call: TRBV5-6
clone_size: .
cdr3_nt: TGTGCCAGCAGCTCTCTAGCGGGGGGCACAGATACGCAGTATTTT
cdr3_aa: CASSSLAGGTDTQYF

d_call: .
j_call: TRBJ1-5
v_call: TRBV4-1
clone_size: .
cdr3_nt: TGCGCCAGCAGCCAAGGGGCTGAGGACTCTAATCAGCCCCAGCATTTT
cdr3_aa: CASSQGAEDSNQPQHF

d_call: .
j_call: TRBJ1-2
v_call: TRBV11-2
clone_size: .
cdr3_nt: TGTGCCAGCAGCTTAAGCACGGGGAGCTACACCTTC
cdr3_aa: CASSLSTGSYTF

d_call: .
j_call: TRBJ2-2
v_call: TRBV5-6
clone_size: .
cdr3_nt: TGTGCCAGCAGCTTCAGGGGAGCAGGGGAGCTGTTTTTT
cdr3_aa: CASSFRGAGELFF

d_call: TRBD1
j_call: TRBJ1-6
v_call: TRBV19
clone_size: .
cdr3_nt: TGTGCCAGTAGTATAGGGCAGGGGGCGGATTCACCCCTCCACTTT
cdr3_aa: CASSIGQGADSPLHF

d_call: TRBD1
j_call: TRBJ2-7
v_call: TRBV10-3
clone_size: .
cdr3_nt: TGTGCCATCAGTGAGTCCGGCGGGACAGGGGAGGCCTTTGGGTACGAGCAGTACTTC
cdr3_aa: CAISESGGTGEAFGYEQYF

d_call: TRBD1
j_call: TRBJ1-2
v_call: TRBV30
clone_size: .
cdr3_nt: TGTGCCTGGAGTGGTGACAGGGCGCACTATGGCTACACCTTC
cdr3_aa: CAWSGDRAHYGYTF

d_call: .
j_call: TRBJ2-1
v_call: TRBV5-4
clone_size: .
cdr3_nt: TGTGCCAGCAGCTTTAAGGGGAGCGGGGAGCAGTTCTTC
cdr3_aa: CASSFKGSGEQFF

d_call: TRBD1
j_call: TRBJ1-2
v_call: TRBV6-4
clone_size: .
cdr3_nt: TGTGCCAGCAGTCCTCGACAGGGCTATGGCTACACCTTC
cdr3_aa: CASSPRQGYGYTF

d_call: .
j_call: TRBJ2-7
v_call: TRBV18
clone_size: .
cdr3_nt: TGTGCCAGCTCTCGTGAACTTACCTCCTCCTACGAGCAGTACTTC
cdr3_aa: CASSRELTSSYEQYF

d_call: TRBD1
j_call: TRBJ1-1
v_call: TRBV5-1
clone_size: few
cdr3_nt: TGCGCCAGCAGCGCCATACAGGGGAGCACTGAAGCTTTCTTT
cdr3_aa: CASSAIQGSTEAFF

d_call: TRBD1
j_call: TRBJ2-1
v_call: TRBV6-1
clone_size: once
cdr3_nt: TGTGCCAGCAGGGGGACGACAGGGCTCAATGAGCAGTTCTTC
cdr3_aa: CASRGTTGLNEQFF

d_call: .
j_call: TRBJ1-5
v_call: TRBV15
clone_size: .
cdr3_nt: TGTGCCACCAGCAGTGGGGACAACAATCAGCCCCAGCATTTT
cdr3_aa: CATSSGDNNQPQHF

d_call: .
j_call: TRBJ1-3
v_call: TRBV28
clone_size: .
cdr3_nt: TGTGCCAGCAGTTGGGCCACTGGTGGAAACACCATATATTTT
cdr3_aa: CASSWATGGNTIYF

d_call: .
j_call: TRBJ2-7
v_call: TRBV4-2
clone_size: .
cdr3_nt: TGTGCCAGCAGCCAACCCGGGTTCTCCTACGAGCAGTACTTC
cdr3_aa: CASSQPGFSYEQYF

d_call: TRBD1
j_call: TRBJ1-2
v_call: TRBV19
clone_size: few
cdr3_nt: TGTGCCAGTCGGCCGGGACAGCTCTATGGCTACACCTTC
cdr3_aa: CASRPGQLYGYTF

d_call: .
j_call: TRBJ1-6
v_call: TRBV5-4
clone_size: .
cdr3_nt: TGTGCCAGCAGCTTGAACGAGGATCTGTCACCCCTCCACTTT
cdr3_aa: CASSLNEDLSPLHF

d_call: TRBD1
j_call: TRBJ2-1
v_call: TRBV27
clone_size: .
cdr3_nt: TGTGCCAGCAGTATGGACAGGCTTAATGAGCAGTTCTTC
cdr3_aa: CASSMDRLNEQFF

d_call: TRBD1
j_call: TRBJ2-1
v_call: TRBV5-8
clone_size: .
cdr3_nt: TGTGCCAGCAGCCCATCGGGACAGGGAGCGTACTACAATGAGCAGTTCTTC
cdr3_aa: CASSPSGQGAYYNEQFF

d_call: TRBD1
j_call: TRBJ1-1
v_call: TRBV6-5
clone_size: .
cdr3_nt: TGTGCCAGCAGAGGACAGGGGAGAGGGACTGAAGCTTTCTTT
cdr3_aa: CASRGQGRGTEAFF